The 12 T cell receptor beta chains in this list originate from one sample, sequenced in a study of blood T cell repertoires in COVID-19 (dated by TCRdb to the early 2020s). The library was produced with the immunoSEQ multiplex PCR assay. TCRdb obtained this table from immuneACCESS and retained in-frame rearrangements with V and J assigned. These tables miss some clones; where compared with another copy, unresolved V genes account for less than half of the shortfall, and the remainder is unexplained. A total of 270,000 or so clones appear in this sample, around 88% of them only once. In total, the top ten clones hold about 4.2% of the sample. Sequenced input: peripheral blood. The source of these receptors is a man between 35 and 55 years old with acute or convalescent COVID-19.

The V call is TRBV2, the J call TRBJ1-4; TRBD1 matches 9 bases. The CDR3 totals 15 residues. Germline V gives CDR1 SNHLY, CDR2 FYNNEI. The junction had 9 bases not matched to a gene; V was cut back by 8 bases and J by 5 bases. In DNA form, the CDR3 reads TGTGCCAGCTCTGTGGACAGGGGAAGAAATGAAAAACTGTTTTTT. Its translation is CASSVDRGRNEKLFF.

The chain has TRBV10-1 and TRBJ1-6; tentatively, D is TRBD1 (5 bases). Germline loops: CDR1 WNHNN, CDR2 SYGVQD (reference sequence). V dropped 0 bases and J dropped 9 bases, with 12 bases sitting between them. CDR3 length equals 15 residues. This CDR3 reads CASSESSGWGSPLHF. CDR3 nucleotides: TGCGCCAGCAGTGAGTCTTCAGGGTGGGGTTCACCCCTCCACTTT.

This clone showed up just a few times. The rearrangement uses TRBV24-1 and TRBJ2-2; D remains ambiguous. From germline, CDR1 is KGHDR and CDR2 SFDVKD. The CDR3 length is 14 residues. V lost 6 bases, J lost 8 bases, and 15 bases lay in between. The CDR3 nucleotides read TGTGCCACCAGTAATACTGCTGCATGGGGGGAGCTGTTTTTT. It encodes CATSNTAAWGELFF.

The genes are TRBV6-6 and TRBJ2-2; 7 bases fit TRBD1. This CDR3 has 16 residues. The trim removed 5 bases at V and 0 bases at J, leaving 6 bases unmatched. The germline V gene encodes CDR1 MNHNY and CDR2 SVGAGI (reference sequence). The CDR3 here is CASSVTGAANTGELFF. CDR3 in DNA: TGTGCCAGCAGTGTTACAGGGGCCGCGAACACCGGGGAGCTGTTTTTT.

V usage is TRBV19 and J usage is TRBJ1-5; unclear D gene. Deletions cut 1 base from V and 3 bases from J, with 7 bases between. CDR1 is LNHDA, CDR2 SQIVND, per germline (reference sequence). The CDR3 loop spans 14 amino acids. The DNA of the CDR3 is TGTGCCAGTAGTATAGGAGGGCCCAATCAGCCCCAGCATTTT. Translation: CASSIGGPNQPQHF. The full variable domain, its missing parts supplied by reference TRBV19 and TRBJ1-5, is DGGITQSPKYLFRKEGQNVTLSCEQNLNHDAMYWYRQDPGQGLRLIYYSQIVNDFQKGDIAEGYSVSREKKESFPLTVTSAQKNPTAFYLCASSIGGPNQPQHFGDGTRLSIL.

The V call is TRBV19, the J call TRBJ2-1; 10 bases are shared with TRBD1. J gave up 9 bases and V 6 bases, and 5 bases lay outside the gene matches. The CDR3 sequence is 13 residues long. From germline, CDR1 is LNHDA and CDR2 SQIVND (reference sequence). The CDR3 region is CASRRQGALEQFF. The CDR3 DNA sequence: TGTGCCAGTAGACGACAGGGGGCCCTTGAGCAGTTCTTC.

The chain couples TRBV10-1 to TRBJ1-1; no clear D gene. V was cut by 2 bases and J by 5 bases, with 9 bases left in between. The CDR3 spans 13 residues. In germline, CDR1 is WNHNN, CDR2 SYGVQD (reference sequence). The CDR3 spells CASSEDKWTEAFF. The DNA of the CDR3 is TGCGCCAGCAGTGAGGACAAATGGACTGAAGCTTTCTTT.

The V call is TRBV24-1, the J call TRBJ1-2; maybe TRBD1 (5 bases). The CDR3 is 15 amino acids. Germline assignment: CDR1 KGHDR and CDR2 SFDVKD. V was pared by 3 bases and J by 3 bases, with 13 bases between. CDR3 residues: CATSDPQGGDYGYTF. The CDR3 DNA follows: TGTGCCACCAGTGATCCGCAGGGTGGGGACTATGGCTACACCTTC.

The V call is TRBV2, the J call TRBJ1-5; the D gene is possibly TRBD1 (6 bases). CDR1 SNHLY and CDR2 FYNNEI come from the germline V gene. V was pared by 3 bases and J by 6 bases, with 12 bases between. This CDR3 spans 14 amino acids. As DNA, the CDR3 is TGTGCCAGCAGTGATCAGGGGAGGGGTCAGCCCCAGCATTTT. Translating it yields CASSDQGRGQPQHF.

CDR3 residues: CASRDTSGGFYNEQFF. Written as DNA, the CDR3 is TGTGCCAGCAGGGACACTAGCGGGGGGTTCTACAATGAGCAGTTCTTC. The V call is TRBV2, the J call TRBJ2-1, with 12 bases lining up with TRBD2. The trim removed 6 bases at V and 3 bases at J, leaving 6 bases unmatched. This CDR3 is built from 16 residues. Germline V gene data show CDR1 as SNHLY and CDR2 as FYNNEI.

In DNA form, the CDR3 reads TGTGCCAGCAGCACAGGACAGATTGGCTACACCTTC. Translation gives CASSTGQIGYTF. This sequence joins TRBV5-6 and TRBJ1-2; a possible D gene is TRBD1 (6 bases). Trimming took 4 bases from V and 7 from J, leaving 11 bases between them. The CDR3 spans 12 residues. CDR1 is SGHDT, CDR2 YYEEEE, per germline.

This chain connects TRBV29-1 to TRBJ2-1; D is possibly TRBD1 (6 bases). The CDR3 runs to 16 residues. Trimming shortened V by 3 bases and J by 7 bases, and 22 bases separated the two germline ends. Germline loops: CDR1 SQVTM, CDR2 ANQGSEA. This chain's CDR3 is CSVEGLMRGSLNEQFF. CDR3 nucleotides: TGCAGCGTTGAGGGGCTTATGAGGGGGAGTTTAAATGAGCAGTTCTTC.